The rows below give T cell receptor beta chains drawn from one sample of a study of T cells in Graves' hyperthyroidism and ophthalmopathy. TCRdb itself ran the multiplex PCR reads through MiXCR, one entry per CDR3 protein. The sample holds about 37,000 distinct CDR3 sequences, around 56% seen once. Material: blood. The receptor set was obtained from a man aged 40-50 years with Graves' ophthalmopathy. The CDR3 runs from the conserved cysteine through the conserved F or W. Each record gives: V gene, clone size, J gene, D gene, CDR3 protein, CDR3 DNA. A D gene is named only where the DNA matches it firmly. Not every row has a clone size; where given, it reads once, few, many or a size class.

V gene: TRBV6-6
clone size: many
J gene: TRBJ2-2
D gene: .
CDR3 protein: CASSPSGVLNTGELFF
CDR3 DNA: TGTGCCAGCAGTCCCTCTGGGGTGCTGAACACCGGGGAGCTGTTTTTT

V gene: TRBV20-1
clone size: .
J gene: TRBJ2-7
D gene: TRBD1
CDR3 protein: CSARGVPGQGDEQYF
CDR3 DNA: TGCAGTGCTAGAGGCGTCCCGGGACAGGGAGACGAGCAGTACTTC

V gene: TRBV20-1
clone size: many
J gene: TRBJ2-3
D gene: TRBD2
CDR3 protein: CSARDPAGGLTDTQYF
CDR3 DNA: TGCAGTGCTAGAGATCCCGCGGGGGGACTCACAGATACGCAGTATTTT

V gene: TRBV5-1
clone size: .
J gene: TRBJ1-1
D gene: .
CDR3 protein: CAGSTGRGEAEAFF
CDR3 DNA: TGCGCCGGCAGCACCGGTCGGGGTGAGGCTGAAGCTTTCTTT

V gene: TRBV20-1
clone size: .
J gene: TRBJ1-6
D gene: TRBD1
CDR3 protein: CSAVGGTGNNSPLHF
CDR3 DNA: TGCAGTGCCGTTGGTGGGACAGGGAATAATTCACCCCTCCACTTT

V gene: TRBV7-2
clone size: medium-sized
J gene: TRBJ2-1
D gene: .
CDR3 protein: CASSLYWSGLGEQFF
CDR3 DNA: TGTGCCAGCAGCTTATATTGGTCAGGCTTGGGTGAGCAGTTCTTC

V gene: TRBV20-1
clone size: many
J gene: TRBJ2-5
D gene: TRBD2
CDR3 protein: CSARAPLVAGGPGETQYF
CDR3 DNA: TGCAGTGCTAGAGCGCCCCTTGTGGCGGGAGGGCCGGGGGAGACCCAGTACTTC

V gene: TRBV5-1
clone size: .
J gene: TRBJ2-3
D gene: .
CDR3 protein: CASGLSLVGKPDTQYF
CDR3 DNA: TGCGCCAGCGGCTTGTCACTAGTGGGTAAACCAGATACGCAGTATTTT

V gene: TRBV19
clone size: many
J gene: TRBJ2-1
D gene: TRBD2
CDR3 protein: CASSMRTSGHNEQFF
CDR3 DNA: TGTGCCAGTAGTATGAGGACTAGCGGCCACAATGAGCAGTTCTTC

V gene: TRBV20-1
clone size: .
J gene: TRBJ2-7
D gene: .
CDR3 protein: CSASRRAGEQYF
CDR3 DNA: TGCAGTGCTTCCCGCCGGGCCGGGGAGCAGTACTTC

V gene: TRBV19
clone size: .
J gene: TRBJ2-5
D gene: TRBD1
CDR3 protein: CASSRQGGWQETQCF
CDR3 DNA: TGTGCCAGTAGTAGACAGGGGGGTTGGCAAGAGACCCAGTGCTTC

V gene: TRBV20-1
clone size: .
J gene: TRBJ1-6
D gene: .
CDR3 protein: CSAGDSALYLCASSLGQGTSPLHF
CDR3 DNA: .

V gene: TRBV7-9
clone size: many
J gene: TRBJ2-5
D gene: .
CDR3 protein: CASSLYQETQYF
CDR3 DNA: TGTGCCAGCAGCCTCTACCAAGAGACCCAGTACTTC

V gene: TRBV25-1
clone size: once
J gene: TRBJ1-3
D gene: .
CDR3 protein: CASSDIRLHSGNTIYF
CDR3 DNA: TGTGCCAGCAGTGATATTCGTCTACACTCTGGAAACACCATATATTTT

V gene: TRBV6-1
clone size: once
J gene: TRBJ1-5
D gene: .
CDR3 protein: CASSLRLAGGKETQHF
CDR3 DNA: TGTGCCAGCAGTCTTAGACTAGCGGGAGGGAAGGAGACCCAGCATTTT

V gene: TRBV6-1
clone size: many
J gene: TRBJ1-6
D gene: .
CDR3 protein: CASSERQGHNSPLHF
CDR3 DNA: TGTGCCAGCAGTGAACGTCAGGGGCATAATTCACCCCTCCACTTT

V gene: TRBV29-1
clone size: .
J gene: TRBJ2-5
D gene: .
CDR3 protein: CSVLGGQGQETQYF
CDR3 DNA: TGCAGCGTTCTGGGGGGGCAGGGTCAAGAGACCCAGTACTTC

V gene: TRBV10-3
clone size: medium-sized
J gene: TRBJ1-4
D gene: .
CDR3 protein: CAISESQFGNEKLFF
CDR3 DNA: TGTGCCATCAGTGAGTCACAGTTCGGAAATGAAAAACTGTTTTTT

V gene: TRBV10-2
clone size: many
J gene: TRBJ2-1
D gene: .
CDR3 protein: CASTRGSGSGNEQFF
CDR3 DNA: TGCGCCAGCACCAGGGGGAGCGGGAGTGGCAATGAGCAGTTCTTC

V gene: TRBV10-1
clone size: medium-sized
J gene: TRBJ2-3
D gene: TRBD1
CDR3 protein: CASSRDSRTDTQYF
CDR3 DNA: TGCGCCAGCAGTCGGGACAGCCGCACAGATACGCAGTATTTT

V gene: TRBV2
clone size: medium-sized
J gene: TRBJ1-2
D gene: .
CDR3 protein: CASSEAERDGYTF
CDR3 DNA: TGTGCCAGCAGTGAGGCGGAGCGGGATGGCTACACCTTC

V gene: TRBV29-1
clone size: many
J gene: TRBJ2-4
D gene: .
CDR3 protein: CSVRTNLAKNIQYF
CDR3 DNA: TGCAGCGTCAGGACTAACCTAGCCAAAAACATTCAGTACTTC

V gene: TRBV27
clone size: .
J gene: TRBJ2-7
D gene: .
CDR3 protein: CASSLLSGRGEQYF
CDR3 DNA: TGTGCCAGCAGTTTATTGAGCGGGCGAGGCGAGCAGTACTTC

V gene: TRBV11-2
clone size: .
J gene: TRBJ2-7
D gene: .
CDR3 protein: CASSLDRGRSYEQYF
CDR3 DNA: TGTGCCAGCAGCTTGGACCGAGGTCGCTCCTACGAGCAGTACTTC

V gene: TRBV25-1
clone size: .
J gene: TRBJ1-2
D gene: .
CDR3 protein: CASSIYLCSVEDGAYGYTF
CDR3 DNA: .

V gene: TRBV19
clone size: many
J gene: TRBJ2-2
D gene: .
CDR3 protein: CASTSGWELFF
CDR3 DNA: TGTGCCAGTACATCTGGGTGGGAGCTGTTTTTT

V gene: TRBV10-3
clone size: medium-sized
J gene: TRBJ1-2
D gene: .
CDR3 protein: CAISGETSYGYTF
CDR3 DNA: TGTGCCATCAGTGGAGAAACAAGCTATGGCTACACCTTC

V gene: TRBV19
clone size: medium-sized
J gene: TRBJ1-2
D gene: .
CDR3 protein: CASSPGQYYGYTF
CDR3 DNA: TGTGCCAGTAGTCCCGGACAGTATTATGGCTACACCTTC

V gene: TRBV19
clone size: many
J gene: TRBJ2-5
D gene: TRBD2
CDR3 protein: CASSGLAGGGSGETQYF
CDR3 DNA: TGTGCCAGTAGTGGACTAGCGGGGGGGGGATCTGGAGAGACCCAGTACTTC

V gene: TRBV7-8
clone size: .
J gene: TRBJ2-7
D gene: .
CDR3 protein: CASTMGVYEQYF
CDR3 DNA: TGTGCCAGCACGATGGGAGTCTACGAGCAGTACTTC

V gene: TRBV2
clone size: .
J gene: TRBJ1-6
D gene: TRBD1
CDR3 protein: CASSRGQGEYNSPLHF
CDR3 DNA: TGTGCCAGCAGCCGCGGACAGGGCGAATATAATTCACCCCTCCACTTT

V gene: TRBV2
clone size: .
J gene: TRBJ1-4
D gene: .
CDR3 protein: CASALTRGMNEKLFF
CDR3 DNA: TGTGCCAGCGCCTTAACCAGGGGTATGAATGAAAAACTGTTTTTT

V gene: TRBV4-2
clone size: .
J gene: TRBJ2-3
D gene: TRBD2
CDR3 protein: CASSQGRLAGADTQYF
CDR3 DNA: TGTGCCAGCAGCCAAGGTCGCCTAGCGGGGGCAGATACGCAGTATTTT

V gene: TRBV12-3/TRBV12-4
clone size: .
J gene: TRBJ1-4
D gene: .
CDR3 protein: CAGSPLGSTSNEKLFF
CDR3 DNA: TGTGCCGGTAGTCCTCTCGGGAGCACATCAAATGAAAAACTGTTTTTT

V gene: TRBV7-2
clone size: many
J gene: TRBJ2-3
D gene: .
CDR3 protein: CASSLNSHTDTQYF
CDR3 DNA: TGTGCCAGCAGCTTAAACAGCCACACAGATACGCAGTATTTT

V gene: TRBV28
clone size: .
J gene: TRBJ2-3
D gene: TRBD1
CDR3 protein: CASSLVGTANEQYF
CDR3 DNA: TGTGCCAGCAGCCTCGTCGGGACAGCGAATGAGCAGTATTTT

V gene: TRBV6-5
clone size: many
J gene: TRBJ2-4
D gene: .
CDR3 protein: CASSKQGAKNIQYF
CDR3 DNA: TGTGCCAGCAGTAAACAGGGAGCCAAAAACATTCAGTACTTC

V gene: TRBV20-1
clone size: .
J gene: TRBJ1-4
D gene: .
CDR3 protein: CSARETRDIYEKLFF
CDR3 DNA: TGCAGTGCTAGAGAGACACGGGACATCTATGAAAAACTGTTTTTT

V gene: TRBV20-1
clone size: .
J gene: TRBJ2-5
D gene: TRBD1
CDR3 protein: CSATTGGQETQYF
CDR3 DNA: TGCAGTGCCACGACAGGGGGCCAAGAGACCCAGTACTTC

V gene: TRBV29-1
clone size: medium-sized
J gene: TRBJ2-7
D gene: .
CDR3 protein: CSVEEAGEQYF
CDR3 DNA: TGCAGCGTTGAAGAGGCGGGCGAGCAGTACTTC

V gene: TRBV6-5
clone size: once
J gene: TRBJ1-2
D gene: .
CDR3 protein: CASSVSLTNYGYTF
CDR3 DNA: TGTGCCAGCAGTGTCTCGCTCACTAACTATGGCTACACCTTC

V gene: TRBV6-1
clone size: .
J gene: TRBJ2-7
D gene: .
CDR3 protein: CASSYSTALQDEQYF
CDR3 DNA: TGTGCCAGCAGTTACTCCACAGCGCTACAAGACGAGCAGTACTTC

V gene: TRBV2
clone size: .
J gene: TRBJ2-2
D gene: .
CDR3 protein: CASSGEDTGELSW
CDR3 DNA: TGTGCCAGCAGTGGTGAGGACACCGGGGAGCTGTCTTGG

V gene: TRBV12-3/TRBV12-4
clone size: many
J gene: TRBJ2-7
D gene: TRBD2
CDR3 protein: CASSSSLLAGGRVEYF
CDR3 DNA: TGTGCCAGCAGTTCCTCCCTTTTAGCGGGGGGACGGGTTGAGTACTTC

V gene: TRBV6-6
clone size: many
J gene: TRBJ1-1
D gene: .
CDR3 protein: CASVRGGPTEAFF
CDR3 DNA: TGTGCCAGCGTCCGGGGCGGACCCACTGAAGCTTTCTTT

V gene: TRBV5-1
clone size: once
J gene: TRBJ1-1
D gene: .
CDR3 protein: CVSSLGGTEAFF
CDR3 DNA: TGCGTCAGCAGCTTGGGTGGCACCGAAGCTTTCTTT

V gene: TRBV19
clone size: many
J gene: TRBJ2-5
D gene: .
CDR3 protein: CASSRQGLQETQYF
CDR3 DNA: TGTGCCAGTAGCAGACAGGGACTCCAAGAGACCCAGTACTTC

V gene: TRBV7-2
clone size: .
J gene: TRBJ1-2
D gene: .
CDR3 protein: CASSSPGVNYGYTF
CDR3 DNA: TGTGCCAGCAGCTCCCCCGGGGTGAACTATGGCTACACCTTC

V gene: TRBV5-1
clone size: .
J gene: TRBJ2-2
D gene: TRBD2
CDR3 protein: CASSSTSGRGTGELFF
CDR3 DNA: TGCGCCAGCAGCTCAACTAGCGGGAGAGGCACCGGGGAGCTGTTTTTT

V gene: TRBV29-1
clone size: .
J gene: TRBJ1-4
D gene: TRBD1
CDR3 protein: CSVNPGTGGDGEKLFF
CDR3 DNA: TGCAGCGTTAACCCCGGGACAGGGGGCGATGGTGAAAAACTGTTTTTT

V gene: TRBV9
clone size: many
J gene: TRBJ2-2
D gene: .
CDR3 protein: CASSPLVPSNTGELFF
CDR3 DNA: TGTGCCAGCAGCCCTTTAGTCCCCTCGAACACCGGGGAGCTGTTTTTT

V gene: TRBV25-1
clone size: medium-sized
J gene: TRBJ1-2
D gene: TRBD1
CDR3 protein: CASSDGTGPVGYGYTF
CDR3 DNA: TGTGCCAGCAGTGATGGGACAGGGCCTGTAGGCTATGGCTACACCTTC

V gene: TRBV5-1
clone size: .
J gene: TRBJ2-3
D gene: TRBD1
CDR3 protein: CASSTQGQAARTDTQYF
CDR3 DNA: TGCGCCAGCAGTACACAGGGACAGGCTGCACGCACAGATACGCAGTATTTT

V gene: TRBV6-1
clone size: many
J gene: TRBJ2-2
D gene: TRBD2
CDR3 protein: CASTRLAGGTGELFF
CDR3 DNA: TGTGCCAGCACTAGACTAGCGGGGGGGACCGGGGAGCTGTTTTTT

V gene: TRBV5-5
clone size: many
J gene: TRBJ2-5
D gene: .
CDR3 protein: CASHTNGETQYF
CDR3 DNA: TGTGCCAGCCATACTAATGGGGAGACCCAGTACTTC

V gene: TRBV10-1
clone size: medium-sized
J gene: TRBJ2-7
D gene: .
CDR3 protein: CASSGGPNRRNEQYF
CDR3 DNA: TGCGCCAGCAGTGGAGGACCGAATCGTCGGAACGAGCAGTACTTC

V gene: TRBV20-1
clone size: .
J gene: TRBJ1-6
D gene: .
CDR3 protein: CGVSGSSYNSPLHF
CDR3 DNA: TGCGGTGTTAGCGGAAGCTCCTATAATTCACCCCTCCACTTT

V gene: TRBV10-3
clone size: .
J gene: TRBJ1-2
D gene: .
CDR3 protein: CAISESNSSGYTF
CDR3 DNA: TGTGCCATCAGTGAGTCGAACAGCTCCGGCTACACCTTC